The source of this T cell receptor beta chain is a study of cytomegalovirus exposure and HLA in healthy donors (dated by TCRdb to about 2017). About the full investigation: In an earlier analysis of several hundred of the donors, 276 Gb of sequence data and approximately 120 million unique TCR beta sequences from roughly 180 million T cells were reported. Roughly 300 gigabases of sequencing data and tens of millions of unique TCR sequences were included in an early release covering about 700 HLA-typed donors. Of the 398 genotyped donors, approximately 83% fell in the genetic ancestry cluster associated with self-reported Caucasian donors. The study aimed to test whether signatures of past pathogen exposure could be identified by cataloging public T cell receptors. The study used immunosequencing to profile the T cell repertoires of 666 subjects and linked those repertoires to cytomegalovirus serostatus. A separate validation cohort of 100 to 150 different subjects was used in addition to the roughly 670-subject first cohort. High-throughput TCR immunosequencing, statistical association of individual TCRs with disease status, and machine learning were combined to predict cytomegalovirus infection status. In a later analysis, previously published TCR beta repertoires from 670 or so donors were re-analyzed and high-resolution HLA genotyping was added so that TCR occurrence patterns could be studied. Rather than drawing on any new phenotypic data, the later analysis identified candidate immune exposures from TCR beta sequences and the way those sequences occurred across donors. To decide whether each TCR beta V gene segment behaved as functional or pseudogenic, an earlier analysis of several hundred of the donors relied on high-throughput TCR beta sequencing. Alongside the repertoire data, information on donor age, sex, ethnicity and CMV serostatus was compiled. Genome-wide SNP genotypes for about three fifths of the roughly 700 donors were used in a later genetic analysis, which treated that subset as a discovery cohort. Every repertoire in the discovery cohort had been generated on one and the same sequencing platform. Both class I and class II loci were covered by HLA typing, at four-digit resolution. The number of donors typed differed by locus, with about 629-630 for A, B, C, DRB1 and DQB1, around 500 for DQA1, 600 to 610 for DPA1, and 400 to 490 for DPB1. Four to six DR-DQ haplotypes were handled as single units for association and clustering, since linkage in the cohort was strong. Across around 400 genotyped donors of the cohort, an average of roughly 200,000 unique TCR beta nucleotide sequences per donor were sequenced, and approximately 17% of those sequences were non-productive.

This clone has just a few counts. This clone's antigen is unknown. No qualities accompany the bases; no much larger clone lies one base away. The CDR3 runs 12 residues from the cysteine to the phenylalanine. Just CDR3 DNA is preserved here, 36 bases in frame from base 1. In the germline V gene (reference sequence), CDR1 corresponds to LNHDA and CDR2 to SQIVND. The V end loses 11 bases and the J end loses 4 bases, and a stretch of 14 bases separates them. In total, roughly 670 healthy bone marrow donors made up the cohort. All cohort members were sampled while nominally healthy, although unrecorded immune exposures were likely present. The donor tested CMV seropositive, placing the donor among the 310 or so seropositive members of the cohort. Each donor provided a peripheral blood sample, and peripheral blood mononuclear cells were used for TCR beta sequencing. The Qiagen DNeasy Blood Extraction Kit was used to extract genomic DNA from the blood cell samples.

The paper's findings and limits, for the study overall: In a later analysis, HLA-associated TCR beta chains showed more clonal expansion and lower generation probabilities than non-associated chains that were equally common. The classifier was reported to diagnose cytomegalovirus status with high specificity and sensitivity in both the original and validation cohorts. While some public TCRs were present in many individuals, most TCR sequences turned up only very rarely across donors. A further reported finding was that TCR beta sequences accurately predicted the HLA-A and HLA-B alleles for most subjects in the first cohort. Because counts were too low, 15 to 20 rarely observed V segments, including chromosome 9 orphons, were left out of the earlier analysis of about 620 of the donors. Immune exposure information for the cohort was limited to CMV serostatus. Because HLA typing was missing for some donors at each locus, association tests included only the typed subset. A group of highly shared sequence variants was considered likely to be a technical artifact of the sequencing pipeline. Several of the top co-occurrence clusters appeared to be linked to parvovirus B19, influenza, CMV and Epstein-Barr virus, according to a later analysis. In a later analysis, most CMV-associated TCR beta chains were found to appear HLA-restricted, with HLA associations seemingly driven largely by CMV exposure. Presence/absence analyses assumed roughly uniform sequencing depth across donors, an assumption that may not hold. In a later genetic analysis, fewer N-insertions in productive TCRs were reported among donors in an Asian-associated ancestry cluster than the approximately 710-donor mean. According to a later analysis, TCR association rates differed among HLA loci, with DRB1 alleles showing the most associated TCRs and HLA-C alleles showing the fewest. Some IMGT-functional V segments, including TRBV6-2 and TRBV6-3, could not be distinguished by the 87-base-pair reads and were therefore excluded. In a later analysis, over 15,000 TCR beta sequences were associated with specific HLA alleles at a false discovery rate of 0.05. In the study, around 160 TCR beta chains were listed as associated with cytomegalovirus. An association between a missense DCLRE1C variant and V-gene and J-gene trimming of TCR beta chains was found in a later genetic analysis and replicated in an independent cohort. It was suggested by the authors that the approach could potentially be generalized to other disease states and immunological phenotypes. When HLA alleles, especially DR and DQ, strongly co-occurred, attributing TCR associations to individual alleles was difficult. Correlated functional status among segregating V segments might be attributable to linkage disequilibrium, but an unknown experimental factor could not be ruled out. An earlier analysis of approximately 600 of the donors showed that most TCR beta V segments appeared in productive rearrangements either about 87% or about 30% of the time, which broadly matched IMGT annotations. A few of the identified cytomegalovirus-associated TCR beta chains were confirmed in vitro to be specific for cytomegalovirus antigens. This cohort had only TCR beta chains sequenced, and the lack of alpha or paired-chain data limited which features could be detected.

Libraries were constructed by the immunoSEQ multiplex PCR assay. For the multiplex PCR, a mixture combining 60 forward primers for TCR Vbeta segments and 13 reverse primers for TCR Jbeta segments was used. Amplification of the CDR3 region of rearranged TCR beta genes was performed with a multiplex PCR assay on genomic DNA. On the Illumina HiSeq System, the amplified TCR beta libraries were sequenced as 87-base-pair reads. For the original study's pipeline: A later analysis tallied some 79 million unique TCR beta chains across the approximately 670 repertoires, and approximately 9.9 million of those chains were shared by two or more donors. A nearest-neighbor algorithm error-corrected the raw reads and collapsed the reads into unique sequences, merging closely related sequences to remove PCR and sequencing errors. To assign V, D and J gene segments, CDR3 sequences were aligned to IMGT reference sequences. For a sequence to be retained, a match of at least six nucleotides was required to both a V gene segment and a J gene segment. A rearrangement counted as productive if the CDR3 had no stop codons and remained in frame with V and J, and every other rearrangement counted as non-productive. Following IMGT convention, CDR3 was defined as the stretch from the second conserved V-encoded cysteine up to the conserved J-encoded phenylalanine. The earlier analysis of roughly 590 of the donors excluded sequences that lacked an unambiguous match to a single V gene segment. An earlier analysis of 587 of the donors classified V segments as functional when productive rearrangements were above 56.7% and as segregating when the standard deviation between donors was above 5%. A statistical classification framework was built for diagnosing cytomegalovirus status from the catalog of TCR beta chain sequences. In a later analysis, TCR nucleotide sequences were compared against IMGT/GENE-DB human TR gene sequences so that V and J genes could be assigned. Using the TCRdist pipeline, a later analysis assigned CDR3 sequences along with most-parsimonious VDJ recombination scenarios. In a later analysis, each TCR beta chain was defined by its CDR3 amino acid sequence together with its V-gene family, and reads lacking a unique V-gene family were excluded. A later analysis removed 550 to 650 highly shared, low-generation-probability nucleotide sequences to deal with suspected cross-contamination and a sequencing artifact. A later analysis calculated a clonal expansion index for each public chain from normalized within-repertoire ranks of inferred template counts. In a later analysis, generation probabilities were computed with a VDJ recombination model fitted to out-of-frame rearrangements, and the resulting probabilities were checked against IGoR. Hypergeometric tests were used in a later analysis to score TCR-TCR, TCR-HLA and TCR-CMV co-occurrence, with a repertoire-size bias correction applied to the TCR pairs. To estimate false discovery rates, a later analysis permuted the HLA or CMV assignments 20 times. A later analysis grouped co-occurring TCRs with DBSCAN, adding TCRdist sequence similarity when clustering within HLA-allele-positive subsets. Repertoires with fewer than 30,000 or more than 120,000 public chains were left out of co-occurrence clustering, as were about 5 repertoires with anomalous nucleotide sharing. TCRdb retrieved this table from immuneACCESS and kept in-frame rearrangements only. Not all clones are present; in checked studies, unresolved V genes account for under half, and no reason is known for the remainder. V and J calls and clone size are given by that table; D and trimming were obtained from the DNA. In this sample the table shows approximately 170,000 clones, 81% of which occur a single time. The top ten clonotypes cover 1.3% of the sample.

Recombination joined TRBV19 with TRBJ1-2; possibly the D gene is TRBD1, per 6 matching bases. Sequenced material: PBMCs. The receptor's source is a man aged 45-65 years in good health and CMV-seropositive. The DNA is as follows: TGTGCCGCGAGGGAACAGGGCTATGGCTACACCTTC. This codes for CAAREQGYGYTF.